This T cell receptor (beta chain) was recovered during a study of T cells in Graves' hyperthyroidism and ophthalmopathy. Study-wide background: Peripheral blood samples were taken at initial diagnosis, prior to any treatment.

Amplified TCR beta CDR3 regions came from RNA transcripts. RT-PCR in the first round (using the HTBI primer set) targeted the TCR CDR3. TCRdb reprocessed the multiplex PCR reads with MiXCR, giving one entry per CDR3 protein. Of 300,000 to 400,000 distinct CDR3 sequences listed, around 14% are singletons. V gave up 3 bases and J gave up 3 bases, with 18 bases separating them. There are 17 residues in the CDR3. The germline V gene has CDR1 SGHAT and CDR2 FQNNGV. General observations from the study: Ophthalmopathy, as predicted by the model, came a median roughly 6.5 months after the prediction.

Hyperthyroidism in the patients, aged 18 to 65, was newly diagnosed and under 2 months in duration. Diagnosis relied on clinical symptoms, serum thyroxine and TRAb, thyroid ultrasound and orbital computed tomography. At least ten counts were recorded for this clonotype. The antigen is unknown. This TCR derives from a woman aged 30 to 39 with Graves' hyperthyroidism. This chain joins TRBV11-2 and TRBJ2-1; TRBD2 is a possible D gene (6 bases). The sequencing input was blood. CDR3 loop: CASSFSLSSGDYNEQFF. CDR3 in DNA: TGTGCCAGCAGCTTTTCTCTGTCGTCGGGAGACTACAATGAGCAGTTCTTC.